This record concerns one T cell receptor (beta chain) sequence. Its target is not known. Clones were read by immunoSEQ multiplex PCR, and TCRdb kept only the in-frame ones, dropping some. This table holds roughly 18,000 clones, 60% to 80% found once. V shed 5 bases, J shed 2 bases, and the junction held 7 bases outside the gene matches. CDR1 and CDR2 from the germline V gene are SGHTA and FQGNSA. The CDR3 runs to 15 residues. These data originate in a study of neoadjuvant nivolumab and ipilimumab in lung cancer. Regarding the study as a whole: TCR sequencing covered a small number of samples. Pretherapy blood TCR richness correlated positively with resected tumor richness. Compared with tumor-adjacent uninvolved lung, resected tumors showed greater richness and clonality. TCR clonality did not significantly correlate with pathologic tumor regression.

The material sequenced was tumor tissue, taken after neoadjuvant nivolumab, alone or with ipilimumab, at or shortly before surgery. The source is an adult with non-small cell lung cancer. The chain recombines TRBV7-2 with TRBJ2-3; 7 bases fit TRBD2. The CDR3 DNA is TGTGCCAGCAGCCTTTGGGACTACCTCACAGATACGCAGTATTTT. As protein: CASSLWDYLTDTQYF.